The sequence of this T cell receptor (beta chain) was determined in a study of T cell repertoires in cytomegalovirus infection. Study in general: Newly reported HLA-C-restricted and thoroughly characterized HLA-B-restricted CMV epitopes were employed. An indication of both CMV infection and matching HLA type came from public TCR beta signatures. Findings and caveats of the study: HLA-C-restricted TCR beta clonotypes specific for CMV led the ex vivo response.

This clonotype has ten or more counts. Antigen specificity is unknown. Each CDR3 protein is one row after TCRdb ran MiXCR on the reads. This table has some 920,000 distinct CDR3 sequences, under 40% appearing once. Trimming took off 2 bases at V and 0 bases at J, with 11 bases between the two ends. The CDR3 contains 16 residues. The germline V gene encodes CDR1 SGHTA and CDR2 FQGNSA. The sequence came from a human donor in good health (CMV status not recorded). Some clones in this sample may be carry-over from other donors' samples. The gene calls are TRBV7-2 and TRBJ2-1; perhaps TRBD2 as D (6 bases). Sequencing used cultured CD8+ T cells from PBMCs, obtained from culture after CMV antigen stimulation. As DNA, the CDR3 is TGTGCCAGCAGCTTAAGGGCGGGGTACTCCTACAATGAGCAGTTCTTC. It specifies CASSLRAGYSYNEQFF.